Following are 26 T cell receptor beta chains from one sample sequenced in a study of metastatic and nonmetastatic thyroid tumors. MiXCR re-clonotyped the PCR reads for TCRdb. The sample lists about 25,000 clones; approximately 20% were seen once. All patients reached thyroid surgery having received no treatment beforehand. The source material was blood. These receptors were obtained from a female donor with papillary thyroid cancer or a benign thyroid nodule (not recorded which). Some clones in this sample may be carry-over from other donors' samples.

This clone came up many times. The DNA of the CDR3 is TGCGCCAGCAGCCGATTCCCGGGGGGTGGGGAGCTGTTTTTT. Amino acids: CASSRFPGGGELFF. The chain links TRBV4-1 to TRBJ2-2; 7 nucleotides align to TRBD2. The germline V gene encodes CDR1 MGHRA and CDR2 YSYEKL. Trimming took 4 bases from V and 8 from J; bases not matched to a gene: 7. The length of the CDR3 is 14 residues.

This clone showed up many times. V usage is TRBV7-6 and J usage is TRBJ2-7; 8 bases are shared with TRBD1. The CDR3 sequence is 15 residues long. Germline trimming cut 2 bases from V and 5 bases from J; bases unmatched to any gene: 8. Germline CDR1 is SGHVS and CDR2 is FNYEAQ. The CDR3 is CASSLKTRGHDEQYF. The CDR3 nucleotides are TGTGCCAGCAGCTTAAAGACCAGGGGGCACGACGAGCAGTACTTC.

This clone was seen many times. CDR3 amino acids: CASSPSGGGTTDTQYF. The CDR3 coding sequence is TGTGCCAGCAGCCCGTCGGGGGGGGGAACCACAGATACGCAGTATTTT. The rearrangement links TRBV12-3 or TRBV12-4 to TRBJ2-3; 8 nucleotides line up with TRBD2. This CDR3 is built from 16 residues. J was trimmed by 2 bases and V by 6 bases; bases with no gene match: 10.

This clone was recorded at least ten times. The rearrangement links TRBV5-4 to TRBJ1-1; 7 bases match TRBD1. The CDR3 totals 13 residues. Germline V gene data show CDR1 as SGHNT and CDR2 as YYREEE (reference sequence). V trimming: 2 bases; J trimming: 10 bases; junction bases outside the gene matches: 8. The CDR3 coding sequence is TGTGCCAGCAGCTTTGACACAGGGGTAACAGCTTTCTTT. It yields the protein CASSFDTGVTAFF.

V is TRBV11-2 and J is TRBJ1-2; 8 bases line up with TRBD1. With V trimmed by 1 base and J by 3 bases, 7 bases remained unmatched. CDR3 length equals 16 residues. Germline CDR1 and CDR2: SGHAT and FQNNGV. CDR3 coding DNA: TGTGCCAGCAGCTTAGGCCCGGGGACAGGCTACTATGGCTACACCTTC. This codes for CASSLGPGTGYYGYTF.

The gene calls are TRBV5-6 and TRBJ2-1; the match to TRBD2 covers 8 bases. CDR1 is SGHDT and CDR2 is YYEEEE in the germline V gene. The CDR3 totals 16 residues. Trimming took 7 bases from V and 6 from J; bases not matched to a gene: 15. CDR3 sequence: CASERWRRGATNEQFF. The CDR3 DNA follows: TGTGCCAGCGAACGGTGGCGGCGGGGGGCGACCAATGAGCAGTTCTTC. Full variable domain (outside the CDR3, taken from reference TRBV5-6 and TRBJ2-1): DAGVTQSPTHLIKTRGQQVTLRCSPKSGHDTVSWYQQALGQGPQFIFQYYEEEERQRGNFPDRFSGHQFPNYSSELNVNALLLGDSALYLCASERWRRGATNEQFFGPGTRLTVL.

In regard to this clone: The junction and the germline gene differ at one end; a read error may be behind it. The chain joins TRBV7-6 to TRBJ2-5; D unresolved. The germline CDR1 and CDR2 sequences are SGHVS and FNYEAQ. The length of the CDR3 is 14 residues. The CDR3 loop is CASRLGRHQETQYF. CDR3 DNA sequence: TGTGCCAGCAGATTAGGTCGCCACCAAGAGACACAGTACTTC.

This clone was recorded many times. Other DNA variants within this sample encode the same CDR3. The V and J genes are TRBV10-1 and TRBJ1-4; D might be TRBD1 (5 bases). Trimming took off 3 bases at V and 4 bases at J, with 12 bases between the two ends. The CDR3 has 15 amino acids. Germline values: CDR1 WNHNN, CDR2 SYGVQD (reference sequence). This CDR3 reads CASSDPTALNEKLFF. The CDR3 DNA reads as TGCGCCAGCAGTGATCCGACAGCGCTTAATGAAAAACTGTTTTTT.

This clone was seen a few times. The rearrangement uses TRBV7-8 and TRBJ2-7; D may be TRBD2 (5 bases). The CDR3 contains 17 residues. The V end was cut by 1 base, the J end by 3 bases, with 19 bases between. Germline loops: CDR1 SGHVS, CDR2 FQNEAQ. The CDR3 region is CASSLGPLAWSYYEQYF. The CDR3 DNA reads as TGTGCCAGCAGCTTAGGGCCCCTAGCTTGGTCCTACTACGAGCAGTACTTC.

The V call is TRBV7-2, the J call TRBJ2-7, with 7 bases lining up with TRBD2. CDR1 is SGHTA, CDR2 FQGNSA, per germline. This CDR3 region has 14 residues. With V trimmed by 5 bases and J by 3 bases, 7 bases remained unmatched. The CDR3 spells CASSPDSSGYEQYF. In nucleotides, the CDR3 is TGTGCCAGCAGCCCCGATTCTAGCGGCTACGAGCAGTACTTC.

There are many counts of this clone. The V and J genes are TRBV5-1 and TRBJ2-1; 7 bases map to TRBD1. The trim removed 0 bases at V and 2 bases at J, leaving 2 bases unmatched. The CDR3 has 15 residues. Germline-derived CDR1 and CDR2 are SGHRS and YFSETQ. The CDR3 loop reads CASSLGGTAYNEQFF. DNA of the CDR3: TGCGCCAGCAGCTTGGGGGGGACAGCCTACAATGAGCAGTTCTTC.

This clone showed up many times. Other DNA sequences from this sample encode an identical CDR3 as well. The gene calls are TRBV9 and TRBJ1-5; the D is unclear. The V end was cut by 0 bases, the J end by 4 bases, with 11 bases between. This CDR3 contains 15 residues. Germline V gene data show CDR1 as SGDLS and CDR2 as YYNGEE. CDR3: CASSVDGKTNQPQHF. In DNA, the CDR3 is TGTGCCAGCAGCGTAGATGGAAAGACTAATCAGCCCCAGCATTTT.

Comment on this clone: A junction boundary mismatches the germline segment, possibly from a read error. This chain connects TRBV10-3 to TRBJ2-6; 9 positions agree with TRBD1. CDR3 size: 18 residues. Germline CDR1 ENHRY, CDR2 SYGVKD. CDR3 sequence (DNA): TGTGCCATCAGCGACGGACAGGGGCTGAGCTCTGGGGCCAACGCCCTGACTTTC. Protein: CAISDGQGLSSGANALTF.

Remarks on this clone: The CDR3 end shows no conserved phenylalanine or tryptophan, and so a read error is likely. The limits of the CDR3 on the DNA are not certain, so only TCRdb's listed CDR3 is given. V gene TRBV27 combines with J gene TRBJ2-5. The CDR3 spans 13 residues, counting both ends. Germline lookup yields CDR1 MNHEY and CDR2 SMNVEV (reference sequence). The CDR3 spells CASSWRYQETQSL.

This clone was recorded once. The genes are TRBV4-3 and TRBJ1-3, with 7 nucleotides matching TRBD1. The V gene's germline CDR1 is LGHNA and CDR2 YSLEER. V lost 6 bases to trimming and J lost 0 bases; unmatched junction nucleotides: 8. The CDR3 has 16 residues. Written as DNA, the CDR3 is TGCGCCAGCAGTCAGGACAGGACCAGCTCTGGAAACACCATATATTTT. Its protein product is CASSQDRTSSGNTIYF.

The sample holds many counts of this clone. V gene TRBV20-1 combines with J gene TRBJ1-5; weak D call: TRBD1 (5 bases). The ends were cut back, 0 bases at V and 3 bases at J, with 15 bases in the middle. The CDR3 extends over 16 amino acids. The germline CDR1 and CDR2 sequences are DFQATT and SNEGSKA (reference sequence). CDR3 coding DNA: TGCAGTGCTAGAGATCGGGGGGAGAGGTACAATCAGCCCCAGCATTTT. This gives the protein CSARDRGERYNQPQHF.

This clone was observed at least ten times. The rearrangement uses TRBV4-2 and TRBJ2-7; TRBD2 matches 12 bases. This CDR3 is built from 16 residues. Germline lookup yields CDR1 LGHNA and CDR2 YNFKEQ. With V trimmed by 1 base and J by 4 bases, 5 bases remained unmatched. CDR3 nucleotides: TGTGCCAGCAGCCAAGGGACTAGCGGGGAGGTGTACGAGCAGTACTTC. It translates to CASSQGTSGEVYEQYF.

This clone was counted only a few times. At one of its ends the junction is not consistent with the germline gene, which may arise from a read error. This chain connects TRBV6-2 or TRBV6-3 to TRBJ2-3; tentative D call: TRBD1 (5 bases). The CDR3 is 14 amino acids. CDR1 and CDR2 from the germline V gene are MNHEY and SVGEGT. The CDR3 protein is CASTGQGISDKQYF. The CDR3 DNA sequence: TGTGCCAGCACAGGACAAGGGATCTCAGATAAGCAGTATTTT.

This CDR3 reads CSARVPDRGDWQPQHF. As DNA, the CDR3 is TGCAGTGCTAGAGTCCCCGACAGGGGTGATTGGCAGCCCCAGCATTTT. The gene calls are TRBV20-1 and TRBJ1-5; TRBD1 matches at 8 bases. The germline V gene has CDR1 DFQATT and CDR2 SNEGSKA (reference sequence). Trimming cost V 1 base and J 7 bases; bases outside gene matches: 12. CDR3 length: 16 amino acids.

This clone came up many times. V gene TRBV10-3 combines with J gene TRBJ2-3; TRBD2 matches 11 bases. Trimming removed 6 bases from V and 2 bases from J; junction bases left unmatched: 10. In germline, CDR1 is ENHRY, CDR2 SYGVKD. The CDR3 extends over 17 amino acids. The CDR3 spells CAIRDQLAGEDTDTQYF. CDR3 bases: TGTGCCATCAGGGACCAACTAGCGGGAGAAGACACAGATACGCAGTATTTT.

This clone counts as medium-sized. The chain joins TRBV12-3 or TRBV12-4 to TRBJ1-2, with 8 bases that match TRBD1. There are 14 residues in the CDR3. The trim removed 3 bases at V and 8 bases at J, leaving 8 bases unmatched. The CDR3 nucleotides are TGTGCCAGCAGTTTCGTTCAGGGGGCCAGGGGCTACACCTTC. Its protein product is CASSFVQGARGYTF.

This clone was seen a handful of times. This chain uses TRBV28 with TRBJ2-1; 7 nucleotides line up with TRBD2. J was trimmed by 7 bases and V by 1 base; bases with no gene match: 4. The CDR3 totals 14 residues. The germline V gene has CDR1 MDHEN and CDR2 SYDVKM. The CDR3 DNA is TGTGCCAGCAGTTTATATCTTAGCGGGAATGAGCAGTTCTTC. The encoded protein is CASSLYLSGNEQFF.

By sample share, this clone is medium-sized (0.01 to 0.1%). This chain links TRBV6-2 or TRBV6-3 with TRBJ1-6, with D unresolved. Germline CDR1 reads MNHEY; CDR2 reads SVGEGT. Trimming shortened V by 0 bases and J by 10 bases, and 16 bases separated the two germline ends. This CDR3 has 16 amino acids. CDR3 DNA sequence: TGTGCCAGCAGTTACTCCCCGGGGAGATCTTACTCACCCCTCCACTTT. Translation gives CASSYSPGRSYSPLHF.

This clone was counted ten times or more. As DNA, the CDR3 is TGTGCCAGCAGTGAAGGGGCCAATCAGCCCCAGCATTTT. Protein: CASSEGANQPQHF. The chain carries TRBV6-1 and TRBJ1-5; no definite D call. The germline gives CDR1 MNHNS, CDR2 SASEGT. The V gene lost 1 base and the J gene lost 3 bases, with 4 bases spanning the gap. The CDR3 sequence is 13 residues long.

The table lists this clone with many counts. The rearrangement links TRBV10-3 to TRBJ2-3; D gene unclear. V was shortened by 2 bases and J by 0 bases, with 9 bases between the two germline ends. Germline-derived CDR1 and CDR2 are ENHRY and SYGVKD. The CDR3 covers 15 residues. The DNA for the CDR3 is TGTGCCATCAGTGAGAAGGCACTTAGCACAGATACGCAGTATTTT. It specifies CAISEKALSTDTQYF.

This clone was found many times. The J gene is TRBJ1-4, the V gene TRBV28; D perhaps matches TRBD1 (5 bases). The CDR3 totals 14 residues. V lost 5 bases and J 0 bases, leaving 7 bases between the germline ends. The V gene's germline CDR1 is MDHEN and CDR2 SYDVKM. CDR3: CASSDSATNEKLFF. DNA of the CDR3: TGTGCCAGCAGTGACAGTGCAACTAATGAAAAACTGTTTTTT. Full variable domain (rest looked up from reference TRBV28 and TRBJ1-4): DVKVTQSSRYLVKRTGEKVFLECVQDMDHENMFWYRQDPGLGLRLIYFSYDVKMKEKGDIPEGYSVSREKKERFSLILESASTNQTSMYLCASSDSATNEKLFFGSGTQLSVL.